This is a list of T cell receptor beta chains from one sample in a study of cytomegalovirus exposure and HLA in healthy donors. Libraries were prepared by immunoSEQ multiplex PCR; TCRdb keeps only in-frame clonotypes and omits some of them. Here the sample spans 130,000 to 150,000 clones, roughly 87% being singletons. The sequencing input was PBMCs. These receptors all come from a man aged 18 to 30 in good health and CMV-seropositive. Both conserved end residues are part of each CDR3. The D gene is left open where the match is weak. Clone size is not always given. Where it is, it says once, few, many or a class for expanded clones.

17	.	.	TRBJ2-3	TRBV18	CASSPQRRHQRTDTQYF	TGTGCCAGCTCACCTCAGCGGCGCCACCAAAGGACAGATACGCAGTATTTT
13	.	.	TRBJ1-5	TRBV25-1	CASSELENQPQHF	TGTGCCAGCAGTGAACTGGAGAATCAGCCCCAGCATTTT
15	.	.	TRBJ1-5	TRBV19	CASSIGTGSNQPQHF	TGTGCCAGTAGTATAGGCACAGGTAGCAATCAGCCCCAGCATTTT
14	.	TRBD1	TRBJ1-1	TRBV10-2	CASSGQGIYTEAFF	TGCGCCAGCAGTGGACAGGGAATTTACACTGAAGCTTTCTTT
12	.	.	TRBJ1-2	TRBV30	CAWSVGGDGYTF	TGTGCCTGGAGTGTAGGGGGGGATGGCTACACCTTC
15	.	.	TRBJ1-5	TRBV5-6	CASNTGRGFCKPQHF	TGTGCCAGCAATACCGGGAGGGGTTTCTGTAAACCCCAGCATTTT
15	.	.	TRBJ2-5	TRBV30	CAWSGGGGAQETQYF	TGTGCCTGGAGCGGGGGAGGGGGGGCCCAAGAGACCCAGTACTTC
17	.	.	TRBJ1-6	TRBV19	CASALGGRMVENSPLHF	TGTGCCAGTGCCCTGGGAGGGCGGATGGTGGAAAATTCACCCCTCCACTTT
15	once	TRBD1	TRBJ1-4	TRBV6-5	CASRITGGDNEKLFF	TGTGCCAGCAGGATAACAGGGGGGGATAATGAAAAACTGTTTTTT
13	.	TRBD2	TRBJ2-7	TRBV19	CASRSSGSYEQYF	TGTGCCAGCAGATCTAGCGGCTCCTACGAGCAGTACTTC
12	.	TRBD1	TRBJ1-1	TRBV5-1	CASSLNRGFAFF	TGCGCCAGCAGCTTGAACAGGGGGTTCGCTTTCTTT
16	.	TRBD2	TRBJ2-5	TRBV5-1	CASSSGLAGYQETQYF	TGCGCCAGCAGCTCCGGACTAGCGGGCTACCAAGAGACCCAGTACTTC
14	.	.	TRBJ2-1	TRBV5-6	CASTLGAGLNEQFF	TGTGCCAGCACTCTGGGGGCAGGGTTGAATGAGCAGTTCTTC
15	.	TRBD1	TRBJ1-5	TRBV7-2	CASSPRTGTNQPQHF	TGTGCCAGCAGCCCCCGGACAGGAACAAATCAGCCCCAGCATTTT
18	.	TRBD1	TRBJ2-3	TRBV5-1	CASSVIYRQGVSTDTQYF	TGCGCCAGCAGCGTGATTTATAGACAGGGGGTTAGCACAGATACGCAGTATTTT
18	.	TRBD1	TRBJ1-2	TRBV27	CASSLYGTGDFYSYGYTF	TGTGCCAGCAGTTTATACGGGACAGGGGATTTCTACTCTTATGGCTACACCTTC
15	.	.	TRBJ1-6	TRBV5-1	CASSLAWQGISPLHF	TGCGCCAGCAGCTTGGCCTGGCAGGGGATTTCACCCCTCCACTTT
13	.	.	TRBJ1-2	TRBV5-4	CASSLAPDSGYTF	TGTGCCAGCAGCTTGGCCCCGGACAGTGGCTACACCTTC
14	.	.	TRBJ1-2	TRBV27	CASSLSAREGGYTF	TGTGCCAGCAGTTTATCCGCTAGGGAGGGTGGCTACACCTTC
16	.	TRBD2	TRBJ2-2	TRBV29-1	CSARGLAGSNTGELFF	TGCAGCGCCCGGGGACTAGCAGGATCGAACACCGGGGAGCTGTTTTTT
15	.	.	TRBJ1-1	TRBV19	CASTKTGGRHTEAFF	TGTGCCAGTACCAAAACGGGGGGGCGTCATACTGAAGCTTTCTTT
14	.	.	TRBJ2-3	TRBV5-1	CASSLDRGTDTQYF	TGCGCCAGCAGCCTGGACAGAGGCACAGATACGCAGTATTTT
18	.	TRBD2	TRBJ2-1	TRBV30	CAWSPWTRLAGFYNEQFF	TGTGCCTGGAGTCCATGGACGAGACTAGCGGGGTTCTACAATGAGCAGTTCTTC
18	.	.	TRBJ1-2	TRBV10-3	CAIRIGGGQLQPNYGYTF	TGTGCCATCAGAATCGGAGGAGGACAGCTGCAACCAAACTATGGCTACACCTTC
13	.	.	TRBJ1-2	TRBV6-5	CASRASSLYGYTF	TGTGCCAGCAGGGCTTCCTCCCTTTATGGCTACACCTTC
17	.	TRBD2	TRBJ2-3	TRBV5-1	CASSFSMGLAATDTQYF	TGCGCCAGCAGCTTTTCAATGGGACTAGCGGCGACAGATACGCAGTATTTT
15	.	TRBD1	TRBJ2-5	TRBV7-2	CASSSYGQGGTTQYF	TGTGCCAGCAGCTCCTATGGACAGGGTGGAACGACCCAGTACTTC
13	.	.	TRBJ2-5	TRBV30	CAWSKTAGETQYF	TGTGCCTGGAGTAAGACGGCGGGTGAGACCCAGTACTTC
14	.	.	TRBJ2-3	TRBV6-4	CASSDRTGTDTQYF	TGTGCCAGCAGTGACAGGACAGGCACAGATACGCAGTATTTT
14	.	.	TRBJ2-7	TRBV7-6	CASKLGPGTYEQYF	TGTGCCAGCAAGTTGGGGCCGGGTACCTACGAGCAGTACTTC